This T cell receptor (beta chain) comes out of a study of T-cell reconstitution after alpha-beta-depleted transplantation in children. Preparation of the TCRbeta library was carried out with unique molecular identifiers. MiXCR was run by TCRdb on the PCR reads, yielding one entry per CDR3 protein. The data contain 550,000 to 800,000 distinct CDR3 sequences, about 12% of them singletons. The CDR3 spans 21 residues. V gave up 0 bases and J gave up 5 bases, with 30 bases separating them. The germline CDR1 and CDR2 sequences are SGHRS and YFSETQ. This clonotype appeared many times. The source is a girl under 10 years old with congenital amegakaryocytic thrombocytopenia, due to receive a stem cell transplant. The gene calls are TRBV5-1 and TRBJ2-1, with D perhaps matching TRBD2 (6 bases). This specimen consisted of PBMCs, obtained before TCRalphabeta/CD19-depleted stem cell transplant. In DNA, the CDR3 is TGCGCCAGCAGCTTGGTCCTACCTGGTAAGGTTCGACTAGGGCGGAACAATGAGCAGTTCTTC. Encoded protein: CASSLVLPGKVRLGRNNEQFF.